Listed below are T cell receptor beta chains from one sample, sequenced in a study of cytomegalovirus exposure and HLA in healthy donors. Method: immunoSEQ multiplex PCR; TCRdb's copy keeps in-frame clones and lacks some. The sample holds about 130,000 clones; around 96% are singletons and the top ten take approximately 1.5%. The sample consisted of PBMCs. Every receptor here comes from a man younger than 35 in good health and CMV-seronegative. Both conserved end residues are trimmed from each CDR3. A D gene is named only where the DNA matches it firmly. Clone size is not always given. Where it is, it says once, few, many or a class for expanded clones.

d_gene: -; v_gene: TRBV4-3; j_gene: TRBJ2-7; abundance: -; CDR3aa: ASSQDSRQSKY
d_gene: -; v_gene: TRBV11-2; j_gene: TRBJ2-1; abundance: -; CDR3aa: ASSLEGGLYNEQF
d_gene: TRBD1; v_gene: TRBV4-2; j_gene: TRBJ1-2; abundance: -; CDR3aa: ASSQVEGQTNYGYT
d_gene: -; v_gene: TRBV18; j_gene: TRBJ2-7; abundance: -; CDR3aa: ASSPPGSEQY
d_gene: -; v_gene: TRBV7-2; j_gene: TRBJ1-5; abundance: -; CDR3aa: ASSLGADQPQH
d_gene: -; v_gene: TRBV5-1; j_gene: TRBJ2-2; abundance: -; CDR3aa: ASSLAGTANTGELF
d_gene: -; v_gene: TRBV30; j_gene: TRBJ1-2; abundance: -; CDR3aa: AWSPEGGANYGYT
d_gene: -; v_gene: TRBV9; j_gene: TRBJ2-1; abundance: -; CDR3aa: ASSVGSGYEQF
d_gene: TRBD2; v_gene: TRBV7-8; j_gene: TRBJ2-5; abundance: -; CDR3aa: ASSLARETSLGTQY
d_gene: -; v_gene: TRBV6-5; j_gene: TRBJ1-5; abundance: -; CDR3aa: ASSPGSPQPQH
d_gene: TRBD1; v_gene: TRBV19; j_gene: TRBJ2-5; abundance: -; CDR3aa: ASSRIGQGMETQY
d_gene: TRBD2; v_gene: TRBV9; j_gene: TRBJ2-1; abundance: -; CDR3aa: ASSVASGTYNEQF
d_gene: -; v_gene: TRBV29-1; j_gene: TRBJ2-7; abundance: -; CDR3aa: SAYATGISSYEQY
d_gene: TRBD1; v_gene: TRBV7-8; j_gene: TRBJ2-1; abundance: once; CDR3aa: ASSLEQGAYNEQF